The rows below give T cell receptor beta chains drawn from one sample of a study of immune evolution from preneoplasia to lung adenocarcinoma. Produced via immunoSEQ multiplex PCR; TCRdb's table is partial and in-frame only. The profile shows some 9,200 clones, 75% to 80% of them singletons. The sequenced sample was FFPE lung adenocarcinoma in situ tissue. Source of these receptors: a person of 80 years or more with lung adenocarcinoma. CDR3s include the opening cysteine and the closing phenylalanine or tryptophan. The order of the fields is D gene, clone size, V gene, J gene, CDR3 protein, CDR3 DNA. D genes are given only for firm matches. Size is omitted from some rows. Given values are once, few, many or a class for expanded clones.

d_gene: -; abundance: -; v_gene: TRBV29-1; j_gene: TRBJ2-5; CDR3aa: CSVEVATEQETQYF; CDR3nt: TGCAGCGTTGAAGTCGCGACAGAACAAGAGACCCAGTACTTC
d_gene: -; abundance: -; v_gene: TRBV6-1; j_gene: TRBJ2-7; CDR3aa: CATAVTHGYEQYF; CDR3nt: TGTGCCACCGCTGTCACACACGGCTACGAGCAGTACTTC
d_gene: -; abundance: once; v_gene: TRBV6-6; j_gene: TRBJ2-3; CDR3aa: CASTYSGSTDTQYF; CDR3nt: TGTGCCAGCACCTATTCAGGGAGCACAGATACGCAGTATTTT
d_gene: TRBD1; abundance: once; v_gene: TRBV14; j_gene: TRBJ1-1; CDR3aa: CASSPTPGQGAMNTEAFF; CDR3nt: TGTGCCAGCAGCCCCACTCCGGGACAGGGGGCGATGAACACTGAAGCTTTCTTT
d_gene: -; abundance: -; v_gene: TRBV11-2; j_gene: TRBJ1-1; CDR3aa: CASSKGRGNTEAFF; CDR3nt: TGTGCCAGCAGCAAAGGGCGCGGGAACACTGAAGCTTTCTTT
d_gene: -; abundance: -; v_gene: TRBV19; j_gene: TRBJ1-4; CDR3aa: CASSIRGGGTNEKLFF; CDR3nt: TGTGCCAGTAGTATTCGAGGAGGGGGTACTAATGAAAAACTGTTTTTT
d_gene: TRBD1; abundance: -; v_gene: TRBV2; j_gene: TRBJ2-3; CDR3aa: CASSPDRGRTDTQYF; CDR3nt: TGTGCCAGCAGTCCCGACAGGGGGCGGACAGATACGCAGTATTTT
d_gene: -; abundance: -; v_gene: TRBV6-5; j_gene: TRBJ2-3; CDR3aa: CASKAPTDTQYF; CDR3nt: TGTGCCAGCAAGGCTCCCACAGATACGCAGTATTTT
d_gene: -; abundance: -; v_gene: TRBV19; j_gene: TRBJ1-4; CDR3aa: CASSHPAREKLFF; CDR3nt: TGTGCCAGTAGCCACCCGGCTAGGGAAAAACTGTTTTTT
d_gene: -; abundance: -; v_gene: TRBV4-2; j_gene: TRBJ2-7; CDR3aa: CASSQGLVGGEKSYEQYF; CDR3nt: TGTGCCAGCAGCCAAGGATTAGTAGGGGGGGAAAAATCCTACGAACAGTACTTC
d_gene: -; abundance: -; v_gene: TRBV10-3; j_gene: TRBJ2-7; CDR3aa: CAISESIALYEQYF; CDR3nt: TGTGCCATCAGTGAGTCTATTGCACTCTACGAGCAGTACTTC
d_gene: TRBD1; abundance: -; v_gene: TRBV4-3; j_gene: TRBJ1-1; CDR3aa: CASSQAGGADTEAFF; CDR3nt: TGCGCCAGCAGCCAAGCAGGGGGCGCGGACACTGAAGCTTTCTTT
d_gene: -; abundance: few; v_gene: TRBV7-8; j_gene: TRBJ1-5; CDR3aa: CASSLDRVSPNQPQHF; CDR3nt: TGTGCCAGCAGCTTAGACAGGGTGTCCCCTAATCAGCCCCAGCATTTT
d_gene: -; abundance: once; v_gene: TRBV7-6; j_gene: TRBJ1-1; CDR3aa: CASSLVAGMGATEAFF; CDR3nt: TGTGCCAGCAGCTTAGTGGCAGGGATGGGTGCCACTGAAGCTTTCTTT
d_gene: -; abundance: few; v_gene: TRBV18; j_gene: TRBJ1-2; CDR3aa: CASSPLLGSGYTF; CDR3nt: TGTGCCAGCTCACCATTATTGGGTAGTGGCTACACCTTC
d_gene: -; abundance: few; v_gene: TRBV2; j_gene: TRBJ1-5; CDR3aa: CASSVGRSDQPQHF; CDR3nt: TGTGCCAGCAGTGTGGGACGTTCGGATCAGCCCCAGCATTTT
d_gene: -; abundance: -; v_gene: TRBV28; j_gene: TRBJ1-2; CDR3aa: CASSPWDLNYGYTF; CDR3nt: TGTGCCAGCAGTCCTTGGGACTTAAACTATGGCTACACCTTC
d_gene: TRBD1; abundance: -; v_gene: TRBV6-4; j_gene: TRBJ2-5; CDR3aa: CASSRTGGQETQYF; CDR3nt: TGTGCCAGCTCCAGGACAGGGGGGCAAGAGACCCAGTACTTC
d_gene: -; abundance: -; v_gene: TRBV7-3; j_gene: TRBJ2-3; CDR3aa: CASSLTQTDTQYF; CDR3nt: TGTGCCAGCAGCTTAACGCAGACAGATACGCAGTATTTT
d_gene: -; abundance: -; v_gene: TRBV5-1; j_gene: TRBJ1-2; CDR3aa: CASSLAGGEYGYTF; CDR3nt: TGCGCCAGCAGCTTGGCTGGGGGAGAATATGGCTACACCTTC
d_gene: TRBD1; abundance: -; v_gene: TRBV10-3; j_gene: TRBJ1-3; CDR3aa: CATNGRGDGNTIYF; CDR3nt: TGTGCCACCAATGGCAGGGGGGATGGAAACACCATATATTTT
d_gene: -; abundance: -; v_gene: TRBV9; j_gene: TRBJ2-5; CDR3aa: CASSQAHSPGETQYF; CDR3nt: TGTGCCAGCAGCCAGGCCCACTCCCCTGGGGAGACCCAGTACTTC
d_gene: -; abundance: -; v_gene: TRBV11-3; j_gene: TRBJ1-1; CDR3aa: CASSLQGPNTEAFF; CDR3nt: TGTGCCAGCAGCTTACAGGGTCCGAACACTGAAGCTTTCTTT
d_gene: TRBD2; abundance: -; v_gene: TRBV5-6; j_gene: TRBJ2-5; CDR3aa: CASSKRLAGYQETQYF; CDR3nt: TGTGCCAGCAGCAAAAGACTAGCGGGGTACCAAGAGACCCAGTACTTC
d_gene: TRBD1; abundance: -; v_gene: TRBV7-6; j_gene: TRBJ1-6; CDR3aa: CASSLLDRGASPLHF; CDR3nt: TGTGCCAGCAGCTTACTGGACAGGGGAGCCTCACCCCTCCACTTT